The 8 T cell receptor beta chains reported below all come from one sample, sequenced in a study of PD-1 blockade in classical Hodgkin lymphoma. Time point of the sample: newly diagnosed, previously untreated cHL patient sample. Sequencing used immunoSEQ multiplex PCR; TCRdb keeps in-frame clones, though not all of them. The profile shows fewer than 20,000 clones, about 93% of them singletons. Sequenced: peripheral blood mononuclear cells (PBMCs). The receptors were gathered from a human donor with classical Hodgkin lymphoma.

The CDR3 DNA reads TGTGCCAGTTGGGACAGGCTTAACTATGGCTACACCTTC. Translating it yields CASWDRLNYGYTF. The chain combines TRBV28 with TRBJ1-2, with 8 bases fitting TRBD1. Germline V gives CDR1 MDHEN, CDR2 SYDVKM. This CDR3 region has 13 residues. J lost 1 base, V lost 9 bases, and 4 bases had no gene match.

The chain links TRBV2 to TRBJ1-5; D not resolved. The ends were cut back, 6 bases at V and 0 bases at J, with 21 bases in the middle. This CDR3 spans 18 amino acids. The V gene's germline CDR1 is SNHLY and CDR2 FYNNEI. The chain's CDR3 is CASRGRRSQTYSNQPQHF. CDR3 nucleotides: TGTGCCAGCAGGGGGAGGAGGAGCCAGACCTATAGCAATCAGCCCCAGCATTTT.

This sequence joins TRBV10-3 and TRBJ1-5, with 10 bases aligning to TRBD1. This CDR3 spans 13 amino acids. Germline V gene data show CDR1 as ENHRY and CDR2 as SYGVKD. Trimming removed 8 bases from V and 5 bases from J; junction bases left unmatched: 3. The CDR3 here is CAIAGTGDQPQHF. The CDR3 DNA reads TGTGCCATCGCCGGGACAGGGGATCAGCCCCAGCATTTT.

The chain joins TRBV6-1 to TRBJ1-4, with D unresolved. This CDR3 has 13 residues. V lost 1 base and J lost 7, with 7 bases in between. Germline assignment: CDR1 MNHNS and CDR2 SASEGT. Here the CDR3 reads CASSEGSPEKLFF. The DNA of the CDR3 is TGTGCCAGCAGTGAAGGGAGCCCTGAAAAACTGTTTTTT.

The chain carries TRBV25-1 and TRBJ1-5; D unclear. V gave up 0 bases and J gave up 3 bases, with 6 bases separating them. Germline loops: CDR1 MGHDK, CDR2 SYGVNS. The CDR3 extends over 14 amino acids. CDR3 region: CASSEYRDNQPQHF. In DNA form, the CDR3 reads TGTGCCAGCAGTGAATATAGGGACAATCAGCCCCAGCATTTT.

Only a few counts were recorded for this clone. The chain joins TRBV4-1 to TRBJ2-7; no firm D call. The CDR3 extends over 16 amino acids. CDR1 MGHRA and CDR2 YSYEKL come from the germline V gene. The V gene lost 4 bases and the J gene lost 2 bases, with 18 bases spanning the gap. DNA of the CDR3: TGCGCCAGCAGCCGTCTAGGGCTAGTGCCTACCTACGAGCAGTACTTC. Its translation is CASSRLGLVPTYEQYF.

The chain uses TRBV5-4 and TRBJ2-2, with TRBD2 as a possible D gene (6 bases). The germline V gene has CDR1 SGHNT and CDR2 YYREEE (reference sequence). Trimming stripped 4 bases from V and 4 bases from J, with 17 bases between. The CDR3 contains 16 residues. The CDR3 is CASSPPFGGITGELFF. CDR3 nucleotides: TGTGCCAGCAGCCCCCCGTTTGGGGGGATCACCGGGGAGCTGTTTTTT. Full variable domain (missing parts from reference TRBV5-4 and TRBJ2-2): ETGVTQSPTHLIKTRGQQVTLRCSSQSGHNTVSWYQQALGQGPQFIFQYYREEENGRGNFPPRFSGLQFPNYSSELNVNALELDDSALYLCASSPPFGGITGELFFGEGSRLTVL.

This clone was observed once. This chain links TRBV19 with TRBJ1-2; no firm D call. Germline V gene sequence: CDR1 LNHDA, CDR2 SQIVND (reference sequence). V lost 4 bases to trimming and J lost 1 base, with 19 bases between them. This CDR3 region has 17 residues. The CDR3 here is CASSTSTSLVGNYGYTF. CDR3 nucleotides: TGTGCCAGTAGTACTTCGACGTCGCTCGTGGGTAACTATGGCTACACCTTC.